The 23 T cell receptor beta chains below come from one sample, sequenced in a study of glioma-infiltrating T cells. Using RNA template, CDR3s of TCR alpha and beta were amplified with iRepertoire arm-PCR. TCRdb ran MiXCR on the multiplex PCR reads and lists one entry per CDR3 protein. The sample shows under 200,000 distinct CDR3 sequences, over 40% of them seen only once. The sequenced material came from glioma tissue, nonneoplastic brain tissue, or PBMCs (not recorded which). These TCRs come from a human donor with low-grade glioma or glioblastoma, undergoing nonglioma brain surgery, or in good health (not recorded which).

Worth noting for this clonotype: Germline is not matched at one junction end, which may reflect a read error. V and J are TRBV3-1 and TRBJ1-2; TRBD1 agrees at 8 bases. Germline assignment: CDR1 LGHDT and CDR2 YNNKEL (reference sequence). The CDR3 extends over 15 amino acids. Here the CDR3 reads CASSQPHRGRHGYTF. CDR3 DNA sequence: TGCGCCAGCAGCCAACCCCACAGGGGGAGACATGGCTACACCTTC.

As to this clonotype: This may be a read error, as it is one base from a much larger clone. The chain carries TRBV28 and TRBJ2-3; 8 positions match TRBD2. CDR1 is MDHEN and CDR2 is SYDVKM in the germline V gene. The CDR3 covers 15 residues. The CDR3 nucleotides are TGTGCCAGCAGTCAAGGGACTAGGCTCACAGATAAGCAGTATTTT. Residues: CASSQGTRLTDKQYF.

In regard to this clonotype: A much larger clone differs by one base, so this may be a read error. CDR3 residues: CARGAGVDYGYTF. CDR3 nucleotides: TGTGCCAGAGGGGCAGGGGTGGACTATGGCTACACCTTC. V gene TRBV2 combines with J gene TRBJ1-2, with D maybe TRBD1 (6 bases). This CDR3 has 13 residues. Germline V gene lookup returns CDR1 SNHLY and CDR2 FYNNEI. The V and J ends lost 9 bases and 3 bases respectively, with 14 bases between them.

This clonotype was observed many times. The chain employs TRBV27 and TRBJ2-2; possibly TRBD2 for D (5 bases). Germline values: CDR1 MNHEY, CDR2 SMNVEV (reference sequence). V was clipped by 8 bases and J by 4 bases, with 11 bases between them. CDR3 length: 13 residues. In DNA form, the CDR3 reads TGTGCCAGCGGACTGATTCTCACCGGGGAGCTGTTTTTT. Translation gives CASGLILTGELFF.

The chain employs TRBV5-1 and TRBJ2-1; TRBD2 is a possible D gene (6 bases). Germline CDR1 reads SGHRS; CDR2 reads YFSETQ. The CDR3 loop spans 14 amino acids. With 4 bases removed from V and 10 bases from J, the gap between germline ends came to 18 bases. CDR3 residues: CASSPLRDAGEQFF. CDR3 bases: TGCGCCAGCAGCCCCCTGCGGGATGCTGGGGAGCAGTTCTTC.

Concerning this clonotype itself: A junction boundary mismatches the germline segment, possibly from a read error. V gene TRBV20-1 combines with J gene TRBJ1-5; no reliable D call. This CDR3 comprises 13 residues. The germline gives CDR1 DFQATT, CDR2 SNEGSKA (reference sequence). This chain's CDR3 is CSASYRSNKPQHF. DNA for the CDR3: TGCAGTGCTAGTTATAGATCCAATAAGCCCCAGCATTTT.

This clonotype appeared many times. V usage is TRBV20-1 and J usage is TRBJ2-3, with D possibly TRBD1 on 6 matching bases. The V and J ends lost 7 bases and 3 bases respectively, with 11 bases between them. CDR1 DFQATT and CDR2 SNEGSKA come from the germline V gene (reference sequence). There are 12 residues in the CDR3. CDR3 protein: CSVDSRTDTQYF. CDR3 DNA sequence: TGCAGTGTGGACAGCCGGACAGATACGCAGTATTTT.

A word on this clonotype: Possible read error: a much larger clone is one base away. The V call is TRBV20-1, the J call TRBJ2-1; weak D call: TRBD1 (6 bases). This CDR3 comprises 16 residues. Germline loops: CDR1 DFQATT, CDR2 SNEGSKA (reference sequence). Trimming took 4 bases from V and 0 from J, leaving 16 bases between them. The chain's CDR3 is CSATDNRVLSYNEQFF. Written as DNA, the CDR3 is TGCAGTGCTACCGATAACAGGGTACTCTCCTACAATGAGCAGTTCTTC.

A note on this clonotype: A much larger clonotype is one base distant, so this may be a read error. The J gene is TRBJ2-1, the V gene TRBV28; 11 nucleotides line up with TRBD2. Germline CDR1 is MDHEN and CDR2 is SYDVKM. The junction had 8 bases not matched to a gene; V was cut back by 2 bases and J by 5 bases. The CDR3 extends over 17 amino acids. The CDR3 nucleotides read TGTGCCAGCAGTTTAGGGCTAGCGGGAGGTATCAACAATGAGCAGTTCTTC. This sequence encodes CASSLGLAGGINNEQFF.

This chain links TRBV19 with TRBJ1-5; 7 nucleotides match TRBD1. The J segment lost 9 bases and the V segment lost 5 bases, leaving 10 bases of the junction unmatched. CDR3 size: 14 residues. Germline lookup yields CDR1 LNHDA and CDR2 SQIVND (reference sequence). The CDR3 nucleotides are TGTGCCAGTAGTCGGAGACAGGGAATAGGGCCCCAGCATTTT. Its protein is CASSRRQGIGPQHF.

The chain employs TRBV19 and TRBJ2-1; 11 nucleotides match TRBD2. Germline V gene sequence: CDR1 LNHDA, CDR2 SQIVND (reference sequence). This CDR3 has 15 residues. After removal of 5 bases from V and 7 bases from J, the junction contained 7 bases not matched to a gene. Here the CDR3 reads CASSPIAGGNNEQFF. In DNA form, the CDR3 reads TGTGCCAGTAGTCCTATAGCGGGAGGGAATAATGAGCAGTTCTTC.

Concerning this clonotype: An end of the junction does not agree with germline; a read error may underlie this. V and J are TRBV28 and TRBJ2-5; 7 positions agree with TRBD2. The CDR3 loop spans 12 amino acids. Germline V gene data show CDR1 as MDHEN and CDR2 as SYDVKM. CDR3 protein: CASSWGRETKYF. DNA of the CDR3: TGTGCCAGCAGTTGGGGGAGGGAGACCAAGTACTTC. The variable domain in full, with the rest retrieved from reference TRBV28 and TRBJ2-5, is DVKVTQSSRYLVKRTGEKVFLECVQDMDHENMFWYRQDPGLGLRLIYFSYDVKMKEKGDIPEGYSVSREKKERFSLILESASTNQTSMYLCASSWGRETKYFGPGTRLLVL.

This chain links TRBV2 with TRBJ2-3, with a tentative D call TRBD2 (7 bases). Per germline, CDR1 SNHLY and CDR2 FYNNEI. Trimming removed 8 bases from V and 3 bases from J, with 18 bases in between. The CDR3 is 15 amino acids. The CDR3 protein is CASSLGGATTDTQYF. CDR3 coding DNA: TGTGCCAGCTCCCTTGGGGGGGCAACAACAGATACGCAGTATTTT.

This clonotype occurred many times. This chain uses TRBV12-5 with TRBJ2-1; 7 positions agree with TRBD2. The V gene's germline CDR1 is LGHNT and CDR2 FRNRAP. The CDR3 spans 14 residues. With V trimmed by 6 bases and J by 8 bases, 10 bases remained unmatched. The CDR3 region is CASGGGDFLDEQFF. The CDR3, as DNA: TGTGCTAGTGGGGGAGGGGATTTTTTGGATGAGCAGTTCTTC.

The rearrangement joins TRBV15 to TRBJ1-5; 9 bases are a match to TRBD1. V trimming: 8 bases; J trimming: 4 bases; junction bases outside the gene matches: 6. The CDR3 is made up of 14 amino acids. Germline loops: CDR1 LNHNV, CDR2 YYDKDF (reference sequence). CDR3: CATGKGTGNQPQHF. In nucleotides, the CDR3 is TGTGCCACCGGCAAAGGGACAGGGAATCAGCCCCAGCATTTT.

This clonotype was counted only a few times. This chain joins TRBV19 and TRBJ2-1; a possible D gene is TRBD1 (6 bases). The CDR3 totals 15 residues. Germline V lookup: CDR1 LNHDA, CDR2 SQIVND (reference sequence). Between the trimmed V and J ends, which lost 3 bases and 8 bases, there was a span of 17 bases. Here the CDR3 reads CASSMSGDSGDEQFF. CDR3 DNA sequence: TGTGCCAGTAGTATGTCAGGGGATAGTGGCGATGAGCAGTTCTTC.

The genes are TRBV5-1 and TRBJ2-7; D uncertain. V lost 0 bases, J lost 7 bases, and 2 bases lay in between. CDR3 length: 10 amino acids. The germline V gene has CDR1 SGHRS and CDR2 YFSETQ. The CDR3 here is CASSLAEQYF. Here the CDR3 DNA reads TGCGCCAGCAGCTTGGCGGAGCAGTACTTC. The whole variable domain, remainder taken from reference TRBV5-1 and TRBJ2-7, is KAGVTQTPRYLIKTRGQQVTLSCSPISGHRSVSWYQQTPGQGLQFLFEYFSETQRNKGNFPGRFSGRQFSNSRSEMNVSTLELGDSALYLCASSLAEQYFGPGTRLTVT.

On this clonotype itself: A read error may be the cause here, since a much bigger clone is one base away. The CDR3 bases are TGTGCCAGCAGTTTTGCAGGGGGCTATGGCTACACCTTC. Protein product: CASSFAGGYGYTF. The rearrangement links TRBV12-3 or TRBV12-4 to TRBJ1-2, with 7 positions matching TRBD1. With 3 bases clipped from V and 4 bases from J, the junction kept 2 bases outside the gene matches. This CDR3 has 13 residues.

Concerning this clonotype: This may be a read error, as it is one base from a much larger clone. The V call is TRBV3-1, the J call TRBJ1-1; D remains ambiguous. This CDR3 is built from 15 residues. Germline V gives CDR1 LGHDT, CDR2 YNNKEL (reference sequence). The CDR3 reads CASSPQAGMNTEASF. In DNA form, the CDR3 reads TGTGCCAGCAGCCCCCAAGCAGGAATGAACACTGAAGCTTCCTTT.

As DNA, the CDR3 is TGTGCCAGCAGTCGTAATCCGGGGGAGCTGTTTTTT. Protein sequence: CASSRNPGELFF. The J gene is TRBJ2-2, the V gene TRBV7-3; D remains ambiguous. Looked up from germline, CDR1 is SGHTA and CDR2 is FQGTGA. V was clipped by 6 bases and J by 8 bases, with 10 bases between them. CDR3 length: 12 amino acids.

Note on this clonotype: A much larger clone sits a single nucleotide away, making a read error possible. The rearrangement joins TRBV7-9 to TRBJ2-7, with no clear D. Germline V CDR1 and CDR2: SEHNR, FQNEAQ (reference sequence). Trimming cost V 2 bases and J 3 bases, with 17 bases left between them. CDR3 length equals 16 residues. The CDR3, as DNA: TGTGCCAGCAGCTTATGCTCGACTGACGCTGGCTACGAGCAGTACTTC. Translated: CASSLCSTDAGYEQYF.

Comment on this clonotype: At one end the junction does not follow the germline gene, possibly because of a read error. V gene TRBV6-6 combines with J gene TRBJ1-2; 7 nucleotides match TRBD1. The CDR3 covers 15 residues. Germline V lookup: CDR1 MNHNY, CDR2 SVGAGI (reference sequence). The CDR3 DNA reads as TGTGCCAACAGGGGAGACATTTCACCTAACTATGTCTACACCTTC. Its translation: CANRGDISPNYVYTF.

Concerning this clonotype itself: This may be a read error, as it is one base from a much larger clone. The V call is TRBV7-8, the J call TRBJ1-1; no definite D call. Trimming removed 2 bases at V and 6 bases at J, with 4 bases between. CDR3 size: 11 residues. Germline lookup yields CDR1 SGHVS and CDR2 FQNEAQ. This CDR3 reads CASSLIAEAFF. CDR3 sequence (DNA): TGTGCCAGCAGCTTAATCGCTGAAGCTTTCTTT.